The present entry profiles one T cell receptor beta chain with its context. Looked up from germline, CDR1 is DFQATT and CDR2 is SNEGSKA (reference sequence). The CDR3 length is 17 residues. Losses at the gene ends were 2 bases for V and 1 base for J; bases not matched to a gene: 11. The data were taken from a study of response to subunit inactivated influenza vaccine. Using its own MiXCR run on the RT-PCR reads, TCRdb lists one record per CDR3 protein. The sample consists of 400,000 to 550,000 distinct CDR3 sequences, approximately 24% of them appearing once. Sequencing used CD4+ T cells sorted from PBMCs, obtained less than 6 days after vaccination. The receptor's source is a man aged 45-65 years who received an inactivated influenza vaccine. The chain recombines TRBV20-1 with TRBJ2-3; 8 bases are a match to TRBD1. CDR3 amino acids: CSARNPGRGQGTDTQYF. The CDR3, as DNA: TGCAGTGCTAGAAACCCCGGGCGGGGACAGGGCACAGATACGCAGTATTTT.